This T cell receptor beta chain was documented in a study of CD8 T cells in ankylosing spondylitis. Using its own MiXCR run on the 5' RACE reads, TCRdb lists one record per CDR3 protein. The profile shows around 130,000 distinct CDR3 sequences, 9.3% of them singletons. Points from the study as a whole: Clones that were linked to disease were CD8+ and were relatively rare in peripheral blood. Seemingly distinctive of ankylosing spondylitis blood was a TCR beta motif formed by eight highly homologous variants. A number of the motif variants had already been described in reactive arthritis synovial fluid and blood. Clones linked to disease were reported to show significant enrichment in matched ankylosing spondylitis synovial fluid.

At least ten counts were recorded for this clonotype. Its antigen is not known. Deletions cut 7 bases from V and 8 bases from J, with 12 bases between. There are 12 residues in the CDR3. CDR1 is MNHEY and CDR2 is SVGEGT in the germline V gene. V gene TRBV6-2 or TRBV6-3 combines with J gene TRBJ2-4; D is perhaps TRBD2 (5 bases). This clonotype originated in a male donor with ankylosing spondylitis or in good health (not recorded which). Sequencing input: blood, either unsorted or a sorted T cell fraction (not recorded which). The chain's CDR3 is CASKTGWDIQYF. The DNA of the CDR3 is TGTGCCAGCAAAACGGGGTGGGACATTCAGTACTTC.